A single sample gave rise to the 23 T cell receptor beta chains below, sequenced in a study of shared clonotypes between healthy human individuals. Only in-frame clones appear in the TCRdb table, and some are missing; sequencing was by immunoSEQ multiplex PCR. Of over 850,000 clones listed, approximately 78% are singletons. The specimen was memory CD4+ T cells from PBMCs. Subset here: CD45RA-negative fraction. These receptors were obtained from a man younger than 35 in good health. Some clones in this sample may be carry-over from other donors' samples.

This clone came up once. The V call is TRBV10-3, the J call TRBJ1-2, with 10 bases lining up with TRBD1. Germline-derived CDR1 and CDR2 are ENHRY and SYGVKD. The CDR3 length is 16 residues. Trimming took 0 bases from V and 2 from J; bases not matched to a gene: 3. This chain's CDR3 is CAISESQGQGNYGYTF. The CDR3 DNA sequence: TGTGCCATCAGTGAGTCCCAGGGACAGGGGAACTATGGCTACACCTTC.

On this clone: This probably arose from a read error, given a far larger clone one base away. The V and J genes are TRBV6-1 and TRBJ2-6, with TRBD2 as a possible D gene (5 bases). The germline V gene has CDR1 MNHNS and CDR2 SASEGT. There are 16 residues in the CDR3. The ends were cut back, 2 bases at V and 2 bases at J, with 10 bases in the middle. CDR3 sequence: CASSELDFPGANVLTF. DNA of the CDR3: TGTGCCAGCAGTGAATTGGACTTCCCTGGGGCCAACGTCCTGACTTTC.

This clone has just one count. The chain combines TRBV28 with TRBJ1-4; D is undetermined. This CDR3 has 14 amino acids. The germline CDR1 and CDR2 sequences are MDHEN and SYDVKM. V was clipped by 7 bases and J by 0 bases, with 9 bases between them. The CDR3 DNA reads as TGTGCCAGCATCGACGGGGCAACTAATGAAAAACTGTTTTTT. It yields the protein CASIDGATNEKLFF.

There are a few counts of this clone. Because the CDR3 is missing its conserved closing phenylalanine or tryptophan, this is likely a read error. The chain joins TRBV5-4 to TRBJ2-3; D remains unclear. The CDR3 has 13 residues. V lost 3 bases, J lost 5 bases, and 10 bases lay in between. Germline lookup yields CDR1 SGHNT and CDR2 YYREEE (reference sequence). Here the CDR3 DNA reads TGTGCCAGCAGCTCATCTTTAGGAGATACGCAGTATCTT. As protein: CASSSSLGDTQYL.

CDR3 bases: TGTGCCAGCAGTGTACAGGGTGGGGCGCGCGAGCAGTACTTC. Protein: CASSVQGGAREQYF. The rearrangement links TRBV5-6 to TRBJ2-7; perhaps TRBD1 as D (6 bases). The CDR3 is made up of 14 amino acids. The V end was cut by 5 bases, the J end by 6 bases, with 18 bases between. Germline lookup yields CDR1 SGHDT and CDR2 YYEEEE.

The rearrangement links TRBV30 to TRBJ1-5, with TRBD1 as a possible D gene (5 bases). CDR1 is GTSNPN and CDR2 is SVGIG in the germline V gene (reference sequence). V lost 8 bases, J lost 7 bases, and 27 bases lay in between. The CDR3 length is 16 residues. This chain's CDR3 is CARIDRGSSFSQPQHF. In nucleotides, the CDR3 is TGTGCCCGAATAGATAGGGGCTCTTCTTTCTCCCAGCCCCAGCATTTT. Combining the CDR3 with reference TRBV30 and TRBJ1-5 gives the whole variable domain SQTIHQWPATLVQPVGSPLSLECTVEGTSNPNLYWYRQAAGRGLQLLFYSVGIGQISSEVPQNLSASRPQDRQFILSSKKLLLSDSGFYLCARIDRGSSFSQPQHFGDGTRLSIL.

This clone was observed once. J is TRBJ2-2 and V is TRBV7-3, with TRBD1 matching 10 bases. The CDR3 spans 16 residues. Trimming cost V 5 bases and J 5 bases; bases outside gene matches: 8. Germline CDR1 reads SGHTA; CDR2 reads FQGTGA. The CDR3 DNA reads as TGTGCCAGCAGCGCCCCCGGGACAGGGGCGACCGGGGAGCTGTTTTTT. Its protein is CASSAPGTGATGELFF.

CDR3 region: CASSPRGGAHTGELFF. The CDR3 nucleotides read TGTGCCAGCAGTCCCCGTGGGGGGGCACACACCGGGGAGCTGTTTTTT. V and J are TRBV27 and TRBJ2-2; tentatively, D is TRBD2 (7 bases). Germline V lookup: CDR1 MNHEY, CDR2 SMNVEV (reference sequence). V gave up 5 bases and J gave up 3 bases, with 16 bases separating them. The CDR3 totals 16 residues.

The sample holds one count of this clone. V and J are TRBV6-1 and TRBJ1-3; 7 bases are a match to TRBD1. The CDR3 covers 12 residues. Germline V gives CDR1 MNHNS, CDR2 SASEGT. Trimming removed 8 bases from V and 8 bases from J; junction bases left unmatched: 6. The CDR3 loop is CASAGTADTIYF. CDR3 sequence (DNA): TGTGCCAGCGCCGGGACAGCGGACACCATATATTTT.

J is TRBJ1-5 and V is TRBV5-6; TRBD1 matches 7 bases. This CDR3 has 15 amino acids. Germline V CDR1 and CDR2: SGHDT, YYEEEE. The V segment lost 3 bases and the J segment 3 bases; nucleotides outside the gene matches: 6. CDR3 region: CASSSTGSANQPQHF. The CDR3 bases are TGTGCCAGCAGCTCGACAGGGTCCGCCAATCAGCCCCAGCATTTT. Together with reference TRBV5-6 and TRBJ1-5, the CDR3 gives the full variable domain: DAGVTQSPTHLIKTRGQQVTLRCSPKSGHDTVSWYQQALGQGPQFIFQYYEEEERQRGNFPDRFSGHQFPNYSSELNVNALLLGDSALYLCASSSTGSANQPQHFGDGTRLSIL.

V gene TRBV30 combines with J gene TRBJ1-1, with D possibly matching TRBD1 (5 bases). The CDR3 extends over 13 amino acids. Germline V gives CDR1 GTSNPN, CDR2 SVGIG (reference sequence). V was pared by 6 bases and J by 0 bases, with 11 bases between. This chain's CDR3 is CACQRQLNTEAFF. CDR3 nucleotide sequence: TGTGCCTGTCAAAGACAGCTGAACACTGAAGCTTTCTTT.

The genes are TRBV19 and TRBJ1-4; 7 bases align to TRBD1. Per the germline V gene, CDR1 is LNHDA and CDR2 is SQIVND (reference sequence). V trimming: 4 bases; J trimming: 0 bases; junction bases outside the gene matches: 8. The CDR3 runs to 17 residues. For the CDR3, the DNA is TGTGCCAGTAGTACCTATGGAGGGGGCGCAACTAATGAAAAACTGTTTTTT. Translated, it gives CASSTYGGGATNEKLFF. The full variable domain, with the rest looked up from reference TRBV19 and TRBJ1-4, is DGGITQSPKYLFRKEGQNVTLSCEQNLNHDAMYWYRQDPGQGLRLIYYSQIVNDFQKGDIAEGYSVSREKKESFPLTVTSAQKNPTAFYLCASSTYGGGATNEKLFFGSGTQLSVL.

This clone has more than one count but fewer than ten. The CDR3 DNA reads as TGTGCCAGCACCATCAATTGGCGCCACCCTGGGAACACTGAAGCTTTCTTT. This encodes CASTINWRHPGNTEAFF. The V and J genes are TRBV2 and TRBJ1-1; no clear D gene. Germline V lookup: CDR1 SNHLY, CDR2 FYNNEI. Deletions cut 7 bases from V and 1 base from J, with 22 bases between. This CDR3 is built from 17 residues.

This clone appeared a few times. The chain employs TRBV5-6 and TRBJ2-7; D is perhaps TRBD1 (6 bases). V was shortened by 1 base and J by 3 bases, with 14 bases between the two germline ends. The CDR3 loop spans 15 amino acids. Germline V gene lookup returns CDR1 SGHDT and CDR2 YYEEEE. The CDR3 reads CASSLPGQGYYEQYF. The CDR3, as DNA: TGTGCCAGCAGCTTGCCGGGCCAGGGGTACTACGAGCAGTACTTC.

The J gene is TRBJ2-7, the V gene TRBV9, with 8 bases matching TRBD1. Germline trimming cut 1 base from V and 0 bases from J; bases unmatched to any gene: 12. CDR1 and CDR2 (germline): SGDLS, YYNGEE. The CDR3 is 18 amino acids. This chain's CDR3 is CASSVKGQGYGVSYEQYF. The DNA of the CDR3 is TGTGCCAGCAGCGTAAAAGGACAGGGTTATGGGGTCTCCTACGAGCAGTACTTC.

The genes are TRBV6-6 and TRBJ1-2; 7 nucleotides line up with TRBD1. Germline lookup yields CDR1 MNHNY and CDR2 SVGAGI (reference sequence). V shed 1 base, J shed 2 bases, and the junction held 1 base outside the gene matches. CDR3 length: 14 residues. CDR3: CASSYLGQNYGYTF. The CDR3 region has the DNA TGTGCCAGCAGTTACTTGGGACAGAACTATGGCTACACCTTC.

V gene TRBV7-8 combines with J gene TRBJ2-1; D gene unclear. Trimming left V 5 bases short and J 2 bases short, with 16 bases between. This CDR3 has 16 residues. Germline CDR1 is SGHVS and CDR2 is FQNEAQ. CDR3 sequence reads: CASSPAVFYTYNEQFF. CDR3 DNA: TGTGCCAGCAGCCCCGCCGTGTTCTACACCTACAATGAGCAGTTCTTC.

This clone was seen many times. The same CDR3 arises from other DNA sequences in this sample as well. The chain employs TRBV6-5 and TRBJ1-1, with no clear D. With 2 bases removed from V and 3 bases from J, the gap between germline ends came to 13 bases. The CDR3 contains 15 residues. The germline gives CDR1 MNHEY, CDR2 SVGAGI. The CDR3 spells CASSYARAGDTEAFF. The CDR3 bases are TGTGCCAGCAGTTACGCCCGGGCCGGAGACACTGAAGCTTTCTTT.

In its sample, this clone was seen once. It differs at one base from a far larger clone, so likely a read error. This same CDR3 is encoded by further DNA sequences in the sample. This chain joins TRBV29-1 and TRBJ1-2, with D uncertain. Germline values: CDR1 SQVTM, CDR2 ANQGSEA. The CDR3 is 12 amino acids. CDR3 protein: CSVEDHYYGYTF. CDR3 sequence (DNA): TGCAGCGTTGAAGACCATTACTATGGTTACACCTTC. Supplemented by reference TRBV29-1 and TRBJ1-2, the full variable domain reads SAVISQKPSRDICQRGTSLTIQCQVDSQVTMMFWYRQQPGQSLTLIATANQGSEATYESGFVIDKFPISRPNLTFSTLTVSNMSPEDSSIYLCSVEDHYYGYTFGSGTRLTVV.

This clone has just a few counts. This rearrangement joins TRBV6-6 to TRBJ2-7; 8 nucleotides line up with TRBD1. J lost 3 bases, V lost 5 bases, and 6 bases had no gene match. The CDR3 totals 14 residues. Germline CDR1 is MNHNY and CDR2 is SVGAGI (reference sequence). The CDR3 sequence is CASSTQGASYEQYF. The DNA for the CDR3 is TGTGCCAGCAGTACCCAGGGGGCTAGCTACGAGCAGTACTTC.

The chain uses TRBV5-1 and TRBJ1-1, with 7 bases matching TRBD1. CDR1 is SGHRS, CDR2 YFSETQ, per germline. Trimming removed 4 bases from V and 7 bases from J; junction bases left unmatched: 10. CDR3 size: 14 residues. The CDR3 nucleotides are TGCGCCAGCAGCCCGAACCCACAGGGGCTTGAAGCTTTCTTT. Amino acid sequence: CASSPNPQGLEAFF.

The V and J genes are TRBV6-1 and TRBJ2-3; 11 bases agree with TRBD1. The V and J ends lost 8 bases and 3 bases, in that order; junction bases with no gene match: 4. This CDR3 comprises 14 residues. Germline-derived CDR1 and CDR2 are MNHNS and SASEGT. The CDR3 bases are TGTGCCAGCGCTAGGGACAGGGGGACAGATACGCAGTATTTT. Encoded protein: CASARDRGTDTQYF.

The V call is TRBV19, the J call TRBJ1-2; tentatively, D is TRBD1 (6 bases). Looked up from germline, CDR1 is LNHDA and CDR2 is SQIVND (reference sequence). CDR3 length: 16 amino acids. Trimming cost V 4 bases and J 4 bases, with 19 bases left between them. The CDR3 loop reads CASSSLTGSAGYGYTF. CDR3 coding DNA: TGTGCCAGTAGTAGCTTAACAGGGTCAGCGGGCTATGGCTACACCTTC.